One and the same sample provided the 32 T cell receptor beta chains below, sequenced in a study of human T cells and chemical hapten exposure. Each CDR3 protein gets one entry after TCRdb re-called the RACE reads with MiXCR. The table shows roughly 110,000 distinct CDR3 sequences, with approximately 12% occurring only once. Time point described: pre-sensitization, week 0. Specified treatment: therapeutic diphenylcyclopropenone sensitization with weekly scalp DPC. The material sequenced was whole blood, taken in connection with sensitization to the hapten diphenylcyclopropenone (DPC). These receptors all come from a woman in her forties or fifties with alopecia areata. Some clones in this sample may be carry-over from other donors' samples.

This clonotype has ten or more counts. This chain links TRBV29-1 with TRBJ2-5; 7 bases align to TRBD1. V was pared by 1 base and J by 7 bases, with 6 bases of the junction left unmatched. The CDR3 is made up of 13 amino acids. Germline V gene sequence: CDR1 SQVTM, CDR2 ANQGSEA. CDR3 residues: CSVEGQGVATQYF. The CDR3 region has the DNA TGCAGCGTTGAAGGACAGGGAGTGGCGACCCAGTACTTC.

At least ten counts were recorded for this clonotype. This chain uses TRBV4-1 with TRBJ2-7; the D is unclear. This CDR3 has 13 amino acids. The V end lost 8 bases, the J end lost 0 bases, and 11 bases lay between the germline ends. Germline V gene sequence: CDR1 MGHRA, CDR2 YSYEKL. The chain's CDR3 is CASSAGYSYEQYF. The DNA of the CDR3 is TGCGCCAGCTCGGCAGGATACTCCTACGAGCAGTACTTC.

This clonotype was seen a handful of times. The V call is TRBV28, the J call TRBJ2-7; TRBD2 matches 7 bases. Germline CDR1 and CDR2: MDHEN and SYDVKM. The V gene end was trimmed by 7 bases and the J gene end by 4 bases; junction bases not matched to a gene: 10. There are 14 residues in the CDR3. CDR3 amino acids: CASKDPAGAYEQYF. Written as DNA, the CDR3 is TGTGCCAGCAAGGACCCTGCGGGAGCTTACGAGCAGTACTTC.

The chain combines TRBV7-9 with TRBJ2-1, with D hard to call. This CDR3 is built from 12 residues. V dropped 1 base and J dropped 8 bases, with 6 bases sitting between them. Looked up from germline, CDR1 is SEHNR and CDR2 is FQNEAQ (reference sequence). The CDR3 region has the DNA TGTGCCAGCAGCTTAGTGGCCCATGAGCAGTTCTTC. Translation: CASSLVAHEQFF.

This clonotype was found a few times. The V gene is TRBV6-2 or TRBV6-3, the J gene TRBJ2-5, with 7 bases aligning to TRBD2. Looked up from germline, CDR1 is MNHEY and CDR2 is SVGEGT. The V gene end was trimmed by 7 bases and the J gene end by 1 base; junction bases not matched to a gene: 3. This CDR3 comprises 13 residues. This CDR3 reads CASTAGSQETQYF. The CDR3 region has the DNA TGTGCCAGCACAGCGGGGAGCCAAGAGACCCAGTACTTC.

The rearrangement links TRBV7-6 to TRBJ1-1; D is uncertain. CDR3 length equals 16 residues. From germline, CDR1 is SGHVS and CDR2 FNYEAQ. V was shortened by 1 base and J by 4 bases, with 16 bases between the two germline ends. The CDR3 DNA sequence: TGTGCCAGCAGCTTAGAAGTCCCCTTAGAGGGCACTGAAGCTTTCTTT. Translated: CASSLEVPLEGTEAFF.

The chain uses TRBV29-1 and TRBJ2-7, with D possibly being TRBD1 or TRBD2 (5 bases each). The germline gives CDR1 SQVTM, CDR2 ANQGSEA. The CDR3 contains 12 residues. Trimming cost V 7 bases and J 5 bases, with 15 bases left between them. The CDR3 protein is CSGGGTVNEQYF. The CDR3, as DNA: TGCAGCGGGGGTGGGACGGTAAACGAGCAGTACTTC.

This chain joins TRBV27 and TRBJ2-6; TRBD1 is a possible D gene (5 bases). Looked up from germline, CDR1 is MNHEY and CDR2 is SMNVEV (reference sequence). The CDR3 runs to 16 residues. Trimming removed 7 bases at V and 2 bases at J, with 15 bases between. The CDR3 is CASTNLTAPGANVLTF. In nucleotides, the CDR3 is TGTGCCAGCACCAACTTGACAGCGCCTGGGGCCAACGTCCTGACTTTC.

In this sample, this clonotype turned up a few times. The chain joins TRBV7-8 to TRBJ1-2; D is unresolved. Trimming pared 1 base from V and 1 base from J, leaving 10 bases between. The CDR3 loop spans 15 amino acids. Germline V gene lookup returns CDR1 SGHVS and CDR2 FQNEAQ. The CDR3 region is CASSLVLDFNYGYTF. The CDR3 bases are TGTGCCAGCAGCTTAGTGTTAGACTTTAACTATGGCTACACCTTC. Filled out from reference TRBV7-8 and TRBJ1-2, the complete variable domain reads GAGVSQSPRYKVAKRGQDVALRCDPISGHVSLFWYQQALGQGPEFLTYFQNEAQLDKSGLPSDRFFAERPEGSVSTLKIQRTQQEDSAVYLCASSLVLDFNYGYTFGSGTRLTVV.

A few counts support this clonotype. This chain links TRBV2 with TRBJ1-5; D is uncertain. Germline CDR1 SNHLY, CDR2 FYNNEI. There are 14 residues in the CDR3. Between the trimmed V and J ends, which lost 6 bases and 6 bases, there was a span of 15 bases. CDR3 loop: CASRADGVGQPQHF. CDR3 nucleotides: TGTGCCAGCAGAGCCGACGGTGTAGGTCAGCCCCAGCATTTT.

This clonotype was found a few times. The J gene is TRBJ1-5, the V gene TRBV29-1, with a possible D match to TRBD1 (5 bases). Trimming pared 5 bases from V and 2 bases from J, leaving 10 bases between. Germline CDR1 SQVTM, CDR2 ANQGSEA. This CDR3 contains 13 residues. The CDR3 protein is CSVSQGGNQPQHF. CDR3 sequence (DNA): TGCAGCGTTTCGCAGGGAGGCAATCAGCCCCAGCATTTT.

CDR3 amino acids: CSANRADFSYNEQFF. The CDR3 nucleotides are TGCAGTGCTAACCGAGCGGACTTCTCCTACAATGAGCAGTTCTTC. This rearrangement joins TRBV20-1 to TRBJ2-1, with a tentative D call TRBD2 (5 bases). There are 15 residues in the CDR3. V was pared by 4 bases and J by 0 bases, with 13 bases between. CDR1 and CDR2 (germline): DFQATT, SNEGSKA (reference sequence).

This clonotype has only a few counts. V usage is TRBV12-3 or TRBV12-4 and J usage is TRBJ2-1, with 9 bases identical to TRBD1. The CDR3 runs to 16 residues. J was trimmed by 6 bases and V by 4 bases; bases with no gene match: 10. The CDR3 bases are TGTGCCAGCAGTTATTCCGGGACAGGGCTAATCAATGAGCAGTTCTTC. Translated, it gives CASSYSGTGLINEQFF.

This clonotype was observed a handful of times. The chain combines TRBV6-5 with TRBJ2-7; TRBD1 might be the D (6 bases). This CDR3 has 17 residues. V was pared by 1 base and J by 0 bases, with 16 bases between. Germline loops: CDR1 MNHEY, CDR2 SVGAGI. The CDR3 DNA sequence: TGTGCCAGCAGTTACTACCCCACAGGGTCCCTCTCCTACGAGCAGTACTTC. Protein product: CASSYYPTGSLSYEQYF.

The chain combines TRBV4-1 with TRBJ1-1; D possibly corresponds to TRBD1 (5 bases). The CDR3 loop spans 18 amino acids. The germline V gene has CDR1 MGHRA and CDR2 YSYEKL. V was shortened by 2 bases and J by 7 bases, with 26 bases between the two germline ends. The CDR3 DNA reads as TGCGCCAGCAGCCAACTTGCTAAATTCACAGGTTTTAGTCTTGAAGCTTTCTTT. It specifies CASSQLAKFTGFSLEAFF.

This clonotype was seen a few times. The chain couples TRBV5-1 to TRBJ1-4, with D hard to call. The CDR3 runs 15 residues. Trimming pared 0 bases from V and 2 bases from J, leaving 8 bases between. Germline loops: CDR1 SGHRS, CDR2 YFSETQ. CDR3 in DNA: TGCGCCAGCAGCTTGGGAACGAGGACTAATGAAAAACTGTTTTTT. It specifies CASSLGTRTNEKLFF.

The chain is built from TRBV20-1 and TRBJ2-1, with 8 nucleotides matching TRBD2. Trimming took 3 bases from V and 3 from J; bases not matched to a gene: 7. The CDR3 spans 15 residues. Germline V gene data show CDR1 as DFQATT and CDR2 as SNEGSKA (reference sequence). The CDR3 nucleotides read TGCAGTGCTAGTCCCGGGACTAGACGCTACAATGAGCAGTTCTTC. Translating it yields CSASPGTRRYNEQFF.

V gene TRBV7-2 combines with J gene TRBJ1-1, with a weak D call TRBD1 (5 bases). Trimming pared 5 bases from V and 1 base from J, leaving 14 bases between. Germline assignment: CDR1 SGHTA and CDR2 FQGNSA. There are 15 residues in the CDR3. The CDR3, as DNA: TGTGCCAGCAGCCCTAGGACAAGGGCGAACACTGAAGCTTTCTTT. Its protein is CASSPRTRANTEAFF.

The CDR3 reads CASRTPRDASSGNTIYF. In DNA, the CDR3 is TGTGCCAGTAGGACTCCCCGGGACGCCAGCTCTGGAAACACCATATATTTT. The chain combines TRBV19 with TRBJ1-3; weak D call: TRBD1 (5 bases). Trimming pared 6 bases from V and 0 bases from J, leaving 18 bases between. There are 17 residues in the CDR3. Germline loops: CDR1 LNHDA, CDR2 SQIVND (reference sequence).

This clonotype has more than one count but fewer than ten. The chain combines TRBV7-9 with TRBJ2-3; 10 bases agree with TRBD1. The trim removed 2 bases at V and 4 bases at J, leaving 3 bases unmatched. The CDR3 has 15 amino acids. The V gene's germline CDR1 is SEHNR and CDR2 FQNEAQ (reference sequence). The CDR3 nucleotides read TGTGCCAGCAGCTTAACGGACAGGGGGGCAGATACGCAGTATTTT. Protein product: CASSLTDRGADTQYF.

This clonotype was seen repeatedly, ten times or more. The V call is TRBV20-1, the J call TRBJ1-6, with 7 bases aligning to TRBD1. This CDR3 contains 16 residues. The germline V gene has CDR1 DFQATT and CDR2 SNEGSKA (reference sequence). Unmatched junction bases numbered 14, after V lost 3 bases and J lost 9 bases. CDR3 DNA sequence: TGCAGTGCTAGTAGGGGTCCTGGGACAGATTCTTCACCCCTCCACTTT. This codes for CSASRGPGTDSSPLHF.

This clonotype occurred a few times. The rearrangement uses TRBV11-2 and TRBJ2-7, with 9 bases identical to TRBD1. This CDR3 is 16 amino acids long. Unmatched junction bases numbered 10, after V lost 2 bases and J lost 5 bases. The germline V gene has CDR1 SGHAT and CDR2 FQNNGV. CDR3 sequence reads: CASSLLSGTGYDEQYF. CDR3 nucleotide sequence: TGTGCCAGCAGCTTATTATCCGGGACAGGGTATGACGAGCAGTACTTC. Variable domain in full (rest from reference TRBV11-2 and TRBJ2-7): EAGVAQSPRYKIIEKRQSVAFWCNPISGHATLYWYQQILGQGPKLLIQFQNNGVVDDSQLPKDRFSAERLKGVDSTLKIQPAKLEDSAVYLCASSLLSGTGYDEQYFGPGTRLTVT.

This chain connects TRBV24-1 to TRBJ2-7; D tentatively reads TRBD1 or TRBD2 (5 bases each). The length of the CDR3 is 11 residues. Per germline, CDR1 KGHDR and CDR2 SFDVKD. Trimming shortened V by 5 bases and J by 5 bases, and 6 bases separated the two germline ends. The CDR3 loop reads CATSGGDEQYF. In nucleotides, the CDR3 is TGTGCCACCAGTGGAGGGGACGAGCAGTACTTC.

This chain joins TRBV5-1 and TRBJ2-1; 15 bases fit TRBD2. The CDR3 is made up of 14 amino acids. V was pared by 5 bases and J by 15 bases, with 9 bases of the junction left unmatched. Germline V gene data show CDR1 as SGHRS and CDR2 as YFSETQ. CDR3 loop: CASRPGTSGRSRFF. The CDR3 region has the DNA TGCGCCAGCAGACCGGGGACTAGCGGGAGGTCACGGTTCTTC. Combining the CDR3 with reference TRBV5-1 and TRBJ2-1 gives the whole variable domain KAGVTQTPRYLIKTRGQQVTLSCSPISGHRSVSWYQQTPGQGLQFLFEYFSETQRNKGNFPGRFSGRQFSNSRSEMNVSTLELGDSALYLCASRPGTSGRSRFFGPGTRLTVL.

This chain connects TRBV28 to TRBJ1-5; 7 bases agree with TRBD1. The CDR3 loop spans 14 amino acids. Losses at the gene ends were 8 bases for V and 3 bases for J; bases not matched to a gene: 7. Germline V CDR1 and CDR2: MDHEN, SYDVKM. The CDR3: CASSQGEFNQPQHF. The CDR3 DNA sequence: TGTGCCAGCTCTCAGGGGGAATTCAATCAGCCCCAGCATTTT.

This chain joins TRBV4-1 and TRBJ2-7, with D perhaps matching TRBD1 (7 bases). V was pared by 0 bases and J by 4 bases, with 13 bases between. Germline CDR1 is MGHRA and CDR2 is YSYEKL. The CDR3 covers 15 residues. The CDR3 nucleotides read TGCGCCAGCAGCCAAGAACGGGGGACAGATTACGAGCAGTACTTC. Protein: CASSQERGTDYEQYF.

This clonotype appeared many times. This chain connects TRBV5-1 to TRBJ2-3; 11 bases are a match to TRBD2. J lost 0 bases, V lost 4 bases, and 4 bases had no gene match. Germline CDR1 SGHRS, CDR2 YFSETQ. The CDR3 consists of 16 residues. In DNA, the CDR3 is TGCGCCAGCAGCCCAAGGACTAGCGGGAGCACAGATACGCAGTATTTT. This encodes CASSPRTSGSTDTQYF.

Only a few counts were recorded for this clonotype. V and J are TRBV28 and TRBJ1-5, with D uncertain. Germline V CDR1 and CDR2: MDHEN, SYDVKM. V was pared by 4 bases and J by 0 bases, with 16 bases between. The CDR3 length is 17 residues. CDR3 DNA: TGTGCCAGCAGTTCCTCATTCGACACCCATAGCAATCAGCCCCAGCATTTT. It yields the protein CASSSSFDTHSNQPQHF.

This clonotype was picked up a small number of times. This chain links TRBV6-5 with TRBJ2-2, with unresolved D. Per germline, CDR1 MNHEY and CDR2 SVGAGI. The V gene lost 6 bases and the J gene lost 4 bases, with 9 bases spanning the gap. The length of the CDR3 is 13 residues. The CDR3 DNA sequence: TGTGCCAGCAGACCCCTATCCACCGGGGAGCTGTTTTTT. Protein sequence: CASRPLSTGELFF.

This clonotype showed up many times. V is TRBV14 and J is TRBJ1-2, with 10 bases fitting TRBD1. Trimming cost V 4 bases and J 4 bases; bases outside gene matches: 3. This CDR3 is 14 amino acids long. Germline V gives CDR1 SGHDN, CDR2 FVKESK. The CDR3 coding sequence is TGTGCCAGCAGCCGGGACAGGGGTGGCTATGGCTACACCTTC. It yields the protein CASSRDRGGYGYTF.

V is TRBV9 and J is TRBJ1-4; unclear D gene. V gave up 0 bases and J gave up 8 bases, with 8 bases separating them. The CDR3 spans 13 residues. Germline loops: CDR1 SGDLS, CDR2 YYNGEE. This chain's CDR3 is CASSVAPREKLFF. The DNA for the CDR3 is TGTGCCAGCAGCGTAGCGCCGAGGGAAAAACTGTTTTTT.

V usage is TRBV24-1 and J usage is TRBJ1-2, with 8 nucleotides matching TRBD1. The V segment lost 5 bases and the J segment 3 bases; nucleotides outside the gene matches: 13. The CDR3 runs 17 residues. Per the germline V gene, CDR1 is KGHDR and CDR2 is SFDVKD. CDR3 region: CATSGTPGTGHYYGYTF. CDR3 DNA: TGTGCCACCAGTGGCACTCCCGGGACAGGCCACTACTATGGCTACACCTTC.